This T cell receptor (beta chain) was sequenced during a study of glioma-infiltrating T cells after dendritic cell vaccination. Study at large: Dendritic cells derived from monocytes and pulsed with autologous tumor lysate formed the vaccine.

Profiled with immunoSEQ multiplex PCR; TCRdb holds only in-frame clones, not every one. The sample records tens of thousands of clones, roughly 80% being singletons. The germline V gene encodes CDR1 PRHDT and CDR2 FYEKMQ (reference sequence). The CDR3 covers 14 residues. V shed 6 bases, J shed 6 bases, and the junction held 11 bases outside the gene matches. Blood PBMC samples: pre-vaccination, two weeks post third vaccination, and at tumor progression. Sequenced here: blood, sampled before dendritic cell vaccination. This sequence originates from a human donor with glioblastoma. This rearrangement joins TRBV13 to TRBJ2-7; 7 bases line up with TRBD1. CDR3 sequence reads: CASRPFWDRSEQYF. In DNA, the CDR3 is TGTGCCAGCAGACCATTTTGGGACAGAAGCGAGCAGTACTTC. Full variable domain (remainder filled in from reference TRBV13 and TRBJ2-7): AAGVIQSPRHLIKEKRETATLKCYPIPRHDTVYWYQQGPGQDPQFLISFYEKMQSDKGSIPDRFSAQQFSDYHSELNMSSLELGDSALYFCASRPFWDRSEQYFGPGTRLTVT.